This T cell receptor beta chain originates from a study of blood T cell repertoires in COVID-19. Study-level information: Samples taken during acute and convalescent COVID-19 were collected in the United States, Italy and Spain. The analysed material was cDNA or gDNA that came from T cells, B-cell-depleted T cells, or PBMCs.

This CDR3 contains 14 residues. Germline CDR1 KGHSH, CDR2 LQKENI. J gave up 4 bases and V 2 bases, and 3 bases lay outside the gene matches. Per the original data handling: Amplification from reference gene primers served as the basis for estimated nucleated cell counts. Method: immunoSEQ multiplex PCR; TCRdb's copy keeps in-frame clones and lacks some. V and J calls and clone size follow that table, whereas D and trimming were derived from the DNA. Altogether about 190,000 clones are present, about four fifths being singletons, with the ten largest covering less than 3.5%. The sample holds a few counts of this clone.

The chain links TRBV18 to TRBJ1-1, with 8 nucleotides matching TRBD1. The sequence was collected from a man aged 50 or older with active or convalescent COVID-19. Sequencing was performed on peripheral blood. CDR3 region: CASSPEDRVTEAFF. The CDR3 DNA reads as TGTGCCAGCTCACCAGAGGACAGGGTCACTGAAGCTTTCTTT.